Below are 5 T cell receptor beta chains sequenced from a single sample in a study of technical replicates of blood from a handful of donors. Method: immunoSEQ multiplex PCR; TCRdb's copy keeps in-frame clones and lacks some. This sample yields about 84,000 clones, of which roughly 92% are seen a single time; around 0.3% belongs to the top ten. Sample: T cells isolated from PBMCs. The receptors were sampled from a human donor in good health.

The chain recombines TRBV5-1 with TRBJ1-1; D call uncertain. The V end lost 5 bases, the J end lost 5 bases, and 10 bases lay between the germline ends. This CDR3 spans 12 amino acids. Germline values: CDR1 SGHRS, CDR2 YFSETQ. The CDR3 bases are TGCGCCAGCAGGGTTTCAGGAACTGAAGCTTTCTTT. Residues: CASRVSGTEAFF.

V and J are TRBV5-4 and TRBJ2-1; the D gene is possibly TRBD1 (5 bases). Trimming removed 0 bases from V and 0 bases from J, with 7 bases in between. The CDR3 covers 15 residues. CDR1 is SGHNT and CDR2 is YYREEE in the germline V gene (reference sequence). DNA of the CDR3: TGTGCCAGCAGCTTGGGACAGTACTCCTACAATGAGCAGTTCTTC. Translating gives CASSLGQYSYNEQFF.

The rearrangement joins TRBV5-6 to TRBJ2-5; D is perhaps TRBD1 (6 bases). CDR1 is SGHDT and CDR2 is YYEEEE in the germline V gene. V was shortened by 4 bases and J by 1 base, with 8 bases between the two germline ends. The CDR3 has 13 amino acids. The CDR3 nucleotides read TGTGCCAGCAGCCGAGGGGGCCAAGAGACCCAGTACTTC. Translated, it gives CASSRGGQETQYF. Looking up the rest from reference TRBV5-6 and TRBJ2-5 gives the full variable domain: DAGVTQSPTHLIKTRGQQVTLRCSPKSGHDTVSWYQQALGQGPQFIFQYYEEEERQRGNFPDRFSGHQFPNYSSELNVNALLLGDSALYLCASSRGGQETQYFGPGTRLLVL.

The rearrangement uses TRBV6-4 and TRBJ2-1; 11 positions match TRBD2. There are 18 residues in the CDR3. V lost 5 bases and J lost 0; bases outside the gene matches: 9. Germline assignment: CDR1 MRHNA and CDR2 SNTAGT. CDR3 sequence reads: CASSLGTSGSSSYNEQFF. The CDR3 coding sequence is TGTGCCAGCAGTCTCGGGACTAGCGGCAGTAGCTCCTACAATGAGCAGTTCTTC.

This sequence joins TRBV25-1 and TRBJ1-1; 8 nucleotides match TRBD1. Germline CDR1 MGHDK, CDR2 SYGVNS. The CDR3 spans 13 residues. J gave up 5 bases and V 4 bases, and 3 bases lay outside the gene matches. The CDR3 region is CASSVTGGTEAFF. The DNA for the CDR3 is TGTGCCAGCAGTGTAACAGGGGGTACTGAAGCTTTCTTT.